One and the same sample provided the 25 T cell receptor beta chains below, sequenced in a study of T cell responses to AZD1222 COVID-19 vaccine. Here immunoSEQ multiplex PCR was the method, and the copy in TCRdb shows in-frame clones only, minus some. The sample has about 120,000 clones, 92% seen once. This specimen was peripheral blood, taken on day 0 of AZD1222 vaccination. These receptors were taken from an adult in good health.

V and J are TRBV28 and TRBJ1-1, with 7 bases matching TRBD1. The CDR3 totals 13 residues. Trimming cost V 7 bases and J 4 bases; bases outside gene matches: 6. The germline V gene has CDR1 MDHEN and CDR2 SYDVKM. For the CDR3, the DNA is TGTGCCAGCACCGACAGGGTAGTCACTGAAGCTTTCTTT. This translates into CASTDRVVTEAFF.

V usage is TRBV28 and J usage is TRBJ1-2; TRBD1 agrees at 8 bases. This CDR3 is built from 14 residues. The V gene's germline CDR1 is MDHEN and CDR2 SYDVKM. V gave up 2 bases and J gave up 4 bases; unmatched junction bases: 3. The CDR3 bases are TGTGCCAGCAGTTTAGGACAGGGCCTCTATGGCTACACCTTC. Its translation: CASSLGQGLYGYTF.

The gene calls are TRBV28 and TRBJ1-1, with no clear D. CDR1 and CDR2 (germline): MDHEN, SYDVKM. V lost 3 bases and J lost 1, with 6 bases in between. The CDR3 length is 13 residues. CDR3 protein: CASSFPRNTEAFF. Written as DNA, the CDR3 is TGTGCCAGCAGTTTTCCGAGGAACACTGAAGCTTTCTTT. The full variable domain, completed using reference TRBV28 and TRBJ1-1, is DVKVTQSSRYLVKRTGEKVFLECVQDMDHENMFWYRQDPGLGLRLIYFSYDVKMKEKGDIPEGYSVSREKKERFSLILESASTNQTSMYLCASSFPRNTEAFFGQGTRLTVV.

The chain carries TRBV5-5 and TRBJ1-5; D might be TRBD1 (5 bases). CDR3 length: 16 amino acids. Germline V CDR1 and CDR2: SGHKS, YYEKEE (reference sequence). Trimming stripped 2 bases from V and 2 bases from J, with 14 bases between. The CDR3 nucleotides read TGTGCCAGCAGCTTCCAGGGTATGGGGGGCAATCAGCCCCAGCATTTT. It translates to CASSFQGMGGNQPQHF.

Of note for this clone: One junction end does not reproduce the germline sequence, and a read error may be involved. J is TRBJ2-3 and V is TRBV29-1; possible D gene TRBD2, 5 bases. This CDR3 comprises 14 residues. Germline assignment: CDR1 SQVTM and CDR2 ANQGSEA. CDR3 amino acids: CSVEGRERADTQYF. Written as DNA, the CDR3 is TGCAGCGTGGAAGGTAGGGAGCGCGCAGATACGCAGTATTTT.

The chain couples TRBV6-5 to TRBJ2-1; a weak D match, TRBD2 (7 bases). The CDR3 runs 15 residues. CDR1 and CDR2 from the germline V gene are MNHEY and SVGAGI. V gave up 8 bases and J gave up 2 bases, with 16 bases separating them. CDR3 DNA sequence: TGTGCCAGCGGGGACTGGGGGGGCACCTACAATGAGCAGTTCTTC. Its translation: CASGDWGGTYNEQFF.

CDR3 protein: CASRPGTGLSWGYGYTF. The DNA of the CDR3 is TGCGCCAGCAGGCCCGGGACAGGGCTTTCTTGGGGCTATGGCTACACCTTC. The chain recombines TRBV4-1 with TRBJ1-2; TRBD1 aligns across 9 bases. V shed 6 bases, J shed 4 bases, and the junction held 15 bases outside the gene matches. Germline values: CDR1 MGHRA, CDR2 YSYEKL. The CDR3 contains 17 residues.

The J gene is TRBJ1-4, the V gene TRBV9; D unclear. V lost 3 bases, J lost 5 bases, and 20 bases lay in between. This CDR3 comprises 17 residues. Per the germline V gene, CDR1 is SGDLS and CDR2 is YYNGEE. CDR3 DNA sequence: TGTGCCAGCAGCGCGAGGGTTTCGGATTACGGGAATGAAAAACTGTTTTTT. This gives the protein CASSARVSDYGNEKLFF.

The V and J genes are TRBV5-6 and TRBJ1-3; a weak D match, TRBD1 (5 bases). Germline values: CDR1 SGHDT, CDR2 YYEEEE. V was cut by 2 bases and J by 0 bases, with 9 bases left in between. The CDR3 has 15 residues. CDR3 DNA: TGTGCCAGCAGCTTCAGAGGGGTCTCTGGAAACACCATATATTTT. Amino acids: CASSFRGVSGNTIYF.

The CDR3 sequence: CASSRSGTGSTGELFF. For the CDR3, the DNA is TGCGCCAGCAGCAGATCCGGGACAGGGTCCACCGGGGAGCTGTTTTTT. This chain joins TRBV5-1 and TRBJ2-2, with 9 bases that match TRBD1. With 4 bases clipped from V and 4 bases from J, the junction kept 8 bases outside the gene matches. The CDR3 is made up of 16 amino acids. Per the germline V gene, CDR1 is SGHRS and CDR2 is YFSETQ.

The chain couples TRBV12-3 or TRBV12-4 to TRBJ2-5; D unresolved. The germline V and J ends were trimmed by 3 bases and 9 bases, with 8 bases remaining between them. The CDR3 has 11 residues. CDR3 nucleotide sequence: TGTGCCAGCAGTTTTGGGCACGCCCAGTACTTC. It codes for CASSFGHAQYF.

J is TRBJ1-4 and V is TRBV6-1; D not certain. The CDR3 totals 14 residues. Germline CDR1 and CDR2: MNHNS and SASEGT. V dropped 5 bases and J dropped 3 bases, with 10 bases sitting between them. CDR3 loop: CASSPNVANEKLFF. DNA of the CDR3: TGTGCCAGCAGTCCCAACGTGGCTAATGAAAAACTGTTTTTT.

The V gene is TRBV11-3, the J gene TRBJ2-3, with 7 nucleotides matching TRBD1. The length of the CDR3 is 15 residues. Germline V CDR1 and CDR2: SGHNT, YENEEA. The V gene end was trimmed by 6 bases and the J gene end by 0 bases; junction bases not matched to a gene: 6. The CDR3 nucleotides are TGTGCCAGCAGTCAAGGACAGGTTAGCACAGATACGCAGTATTTT. Translated: CASSQGQVSTDTQYF.

This rearrangement joins TRBV18 to TRBJ1-2; perhaps TRBD1 as D (5 bases). The V and J ends lost 1 base and 6 bases respectively, with 12 bases between them. The germline CDR1 and CDR2 sequences are KGHSH and LQKENI. The CDR3 is 14 residues long. As DNA, the CDR3 is TGTGCCAGCTCACCACTGGGATCCAGGGATGGCTACACCTTC. Translated, it gives CASSPLGSRDGYTF.

This chain uses TRBV15 with TRBJ1-1, with D perhaps matching TRBD1 (5 bases). V dropped 3 bases and J dropped 3 bases, with 11 bases sitting between them. This CDR3 is 14 amino acids long. Per the germline V gene, CDR1 is LNHNV and CDR2 is YYDKDF (reference sequence). The CDR3 DNA is TGTGCCACCAGCAGCAGGGTTTCAGACACTGAAGCTTTCTTT. Translation: CATSSRVSDTEAFF.

The chain couples TRBV19 to TRBJ1-5; D call uncertain. This CDR3 is built from 16 residues. Germline CDR1 reads LNHDA; CDR2 reads SQIVND (reference sequence). V was clipped by 6 bases and J by 2 bases, with 17 bases between them. The CDR3 spells CASSGPVGFGNQPQHF. CDR3 nucleotide sequence: TGTGCCAGTAGCGGCCCCGTCGGATTCGGCAATCAGCCCCAGCATTTT.

This clone was seen once. The chain couples TRBV4-3 to TRBJ2-7, with TRBD2 as a possible D gene (5 bases). In germline, CDR1 is LGHNA, CDR2 YSLEER. The CDR3 is 17 amino acids. Trimming pared 0 bases from V and 7 bases from J, leaving 22 bases between. The CDR3 DNA follows: TGCGCCAGCAGCCAAGAATTATTATCGTCGAGACCGGGGGAGCAGTACTTC. Its protein is CASSQELLSSRPGEQYF.

The rearrangement links TRBV7-8 to TRBJ2-1; D is undetermined. This CDR3 spans 15 amino acids. Germline V gives CDR1 SGHVS, CDR2 FQNEAQ. V lost 6 bases and J 1 base, leaving 13 bases between the germline ends. CDR3 sequence (DNA): TGTGCCAGCAGACCTAGGGATTTGTCCTACAATGAGCAGTTCTTC. Translating gives CASRPRDLSYNEQFF.

The rearrangement links TRBV30 to TRBJ1-1; 7 nucleotides line up with TRBD1. The germline gives CDR1 GTSNPN, CDR2 SVGIG (reference sequence). This CDR3 spans 16 amino acids. The V and J ends lost 0 bases and 0 bases, in that order; junction bases with no gene match: 7. The CDR3 region is CAWSVARGILNTEAFF. The DNA of the CDR3 is TGTGCCTGGAGTGTAGCCAGGGGGATCTTGAACACTGAAGCTTTCTTT.

The V gene is TRBV5-6, the J gene TRBJ2-3; 8 bases fit TRBD2. Germline trimming cut 2 bases from V and 4 bases from J; bases unmatched to any gene: 6. The CDR3 is 15 amino acids. Per the germline V gene, CDR1 is SGHDT and CDR2 is YYEEEE. CDR3 amino acids: CASSLRSGISDTQYF. In DNA, the CDR3 is TGTGCCAGCAGCTTACGTAGCGGGATCTCAGATACGCAGTATTTT. Using reference TRBV5-6 and TRBJ2-3 for the parts outside the CDR3, the full variable domain is DAGVTQSPTHLIKTRGQQVTLRCSPKSGHDTVSWYQQALGQGPQFIFQYYEEEERQRGNFPDRFSGHQFPNYSSELNVNALLLGDSALYLCASSLRSGISDTQYFGPGTRLTVL.

The chain is built from TRBV6-1 and TRBJ1-3; no reliable D call. The CDR3 is 13 residues long. Trimming cost V 2 bases and J 2 bases, with 4 bases left between them. Germline-derived CDR1 and CDR2 are MNHNS and SASEGT. The CDR3 is CASSELAGNTIYF. The CDR3 DNA sequence: TGTGCCAGCAGTGAATTAGCTGGAAACACCATATATTTT.

This chain joins TRBV11-2 and TRBJ2-3; D may be TRBD2 (6 bases). Per the germline V gene, CDR1 is SGHAT and CDR2 is FQNNGV. V gave up 4 bases and J gave up 2 bases, with 16 bases separating them. The CDR3 is 16 residues long. This CDR3 is CASSSGDAEYTDTQYF. CDR3 bases: TGTGCCAGCAGCTCGGGGGATGCGGAATACACAGATACGCAGTATTTT.

The chain joins TRBV5-4 to TRBJ1-4, with D perhaps matching TRBD1 (5 bases). Germline V gene data show CDR1 as SGHNT and CDR2 as YYREEE (reference sequence). The V end was cut by 7 bases, the J end by 8 bases, with 21 bases between. The CDR3 contains 15 residues. The CDR3 DNA sequence: TGTGCCAGCGGCCTCTACCAGGGAGGATCCGAAAAACTGTTTTTT. This sequence encodes CASGLYQGGSEKLFF. The full variable domain, completed using reference TRBV5-4 and TRBJ1-4, is ETGVTQSPTHLIKTRGQQVTLRCSSQSGHNTVSWYQQALGQGPQFIFQYYREEENGRGNFPPRFSGLQFPNYSSELNVNALELDDSALYLCASGLYQGGSEKLFFGSGTQLSVL.

Only one count was recorded for this clone. The chain combines TRBV7-2 with TRBJ2-3; 9 bases map to TRBD2. V trimming: 0 bases; J trimming: 0 bases; junction bases outside the gene matches: 7. CDR1 and CDR2 from the germline V gene are SGHTA and FQGNSA. CDR3 length: 18 residues. The CDR3 DNA is TGTGCCAGCAGCTTAGCTCCGTATAGCGGGGGAAGCACAGATACGCAGTATTTT. This sequence encodes CASSLAPYSGGSTDTQYF.

This chain uses TRBV6-5 with TRBJ1-1, with 7 nucleotides matching TRBD1. J lost 2 bases, V lost 6 bases, and 6 bases had no gene match. Germline assignment: CDR1 MNHEY and CDR2 SVGAGI. The CDR3 has 14 residues. CDR3 sequence: CASSSGTDNTEAFF. In DNA form, the CDR3 reads TGTGCCAGCAGCTCCGGGACAGATAACACTGAAGCTTTCTTT.